Listed below are T cell receptor beta chains from one sample, sequenced in a study of blood T cell repertoires in COVID-19. Here immunoSEQ multiplex PCR was the method, and the copy in TCRdb shows in-frame clones only, minus some. The data hold 97,000 or so clones, with around four fifths observed a single time. Sample: peripheral blood. Every receptor here comes from a man aged 35 to 55 with active or convalescent COVID-19. CDR3s include the opening cysteine and the closing phenylalanine or tryptophan. Each record gives: CDR3 DNA, CDR3 protein, V gene, D gene, J gene, clone size. The D gene is left open where the match is weak. Some rows have no size entry. The others give once, few or many, or a class for an expanded clone.

TGTGCCACCCACTCTGATCGGACAGGGGGGTTCGGGGAGCTGTTTTTT	CATHSDRTGGFGELFF	TRBV10-3	TRBD1	TRBJ2-2	.
TGCGCTAGCAGCTTGGCCCCGGGGGGCTCCTACAATGAGCAGTTCTTC	CASSLAPGGSYNEQFF	TRBV5-1	TRBD2	TRBJ2-1	.
TGTGCCACCAGCACCGGACAGGGGGTGACTGCTAATGAAAAACTGTTTTTT	CATSTGQGVTANEKLFF	TRBV15	TRBD1	TRBJ1-4	.
TGTGCCAGCACCCTGAGTTCGGCTAATGAAAAACTGTTTTTT	CASTLSSANEKLFF	TRBV2	.	TRBJ1-4	.
TGTGCCAGCAGCCCCCCGGGTAATCAGCCCCAGCATTTT	CASSPPGNQPQHF	TRBV6-5	.	TRBJ1-5	.
TGTGCCAGCAGCTTAATCACTACCGGGGAGCTGTTTTTT	CASSLITTGELFF	TRBV7-2	.	TRBJ2-2	once
TGTGCCAGCAGAAACCGGGACTTAGACACCGGGGAGCTGTTTTTT	CASRNRDLDTGELFF	TRBV14	.	TRBJ2-2	.
TGTGCCAGCAGGCTAGCGGGGGCCTTCACAGATACGCAGTATTTT	CASRLAGAFTDTQYF	TRBV27	TRBD2	TRBJ2-3	.
TGTGCCAGCAGCTTGGACAGTTTATACAATGAGCAGTTCTTC	CASSLDSLYNEQFF	TRBV5-4	.	TRBJ2-1	.
TGTGCCAGCAGCTCGAGTCCCGGGACAGGAAACACCATATATTTT	CASSSSPGTGNTIYF	TRBV5-4	.	TRBJ1-3	.
TGTGCCAGCAGCAGACTCGTGGAAAAACTGTTTTTT	CASSRLVEKLFF	TRBV2	.	TRBJ1-4	few
TGTGCCAGTAGTATATCAACAGCCCTTAATCAGCCCCAGCATTTT	CASSISTALNQPQHF	TRBV19	.	TRBJ1-5	.
TGCGCCAGCAGCCAAGATAAGGGGGCCTCCAATGAAAAACTGTTTTTT	CASSQDKGASNEKLFF	TRBV4-3	TRBD1	TRBJ1-4	.
TGCGCCAGCAGTGAGTCGGGACAGGGAGAAAAACTGTTTTTT	CASSESGQGEKLFF	TRBV10-1	TRBD1	TRBJ1-4	.
TGTGCCAGCAGTTGGACTAGCGGCTCCTACGAGCAGTACTTC	CASSWTSGSYEQYF	TRBV6-2/TRBV6-3	TRBD2	TRBJ2-7	.
TGTGCCAGCAGCCAGCCGGGACAGGCGAAAGAGACCCAGTACTTC	CASSQPGQAKETQYF	TRBV4-2	TRBD1	TRBJ2-5	.
TGTGCCAGCAGCCAGGGACAGGGGGCACGACAGCCCCAGCATTTT	CASSQGQGARQPQHF	TRBV11-2	TRBD1	TRBJ1-5	medium-sized
TGTGCCAGCAGTGACCCCGCCCGGGGGGTGAAGACCCAGTACTTC	CASSDPARGVKTQYF	TRBV25-1	TRBD2	TRBJ2-5	.
TGTGCCAGCAGATTACAGGGGGCCAGTCAGCCCCAGCATTTT	CASRLQGASQPQHF	TRBV2	TRBD1	TRBJ1-5	.
TGTGCCAGCAGCCAAGCCCCGGGACAGGACTATGGCTACACCTTC	CASSQAPGQDYGYTF	TRBV4-2	TRBD1	TRBJ1-2	.
TGCGCCAGCAGTTCCACAGACAGGGGGCGAGCTTTCTTT	CASSSTDRGRAFF	TRBV10-1	TRBD1	TRBJ1-1	.
TGTGCCAGCACCGTAATCGGACAGCTGAACACTGAAGCTTTCTTT	CASTVIGQLNTEAFF	TRBV5-5	.	TRBJ1-1	.
TGTGCCAGCAGTCCGGGATGGACAGAACTGAACACTGAAGCTTTCTTT	CASSPGWTELNTEAFF	TRBV25-1	.	TRBJ1-1	.
TGTGCCAGTAGTAGCCCGGGGACAGTCCACGAGCAGTACTTC	CASSSPGTVHEQYF	TRBV19	TRBD1	TRBJ2-7	.
TGTGCCAGCAGCTTAGCGGGCACAACCAACAATCAGCCCCAGCATTTT	CASSLAGTTNNQPQHF	TRBV7-2	.	TRBJ1-5	.
TGTGCCAGCAGGGCACTTGTCAGGGGTACTGAAGCTTTCTTT	CASRALVRGTEAFF	TRBV6-5	.	TRBJ1-1	many
TGTGCCAGCAGCGCTTCGGGGTGGGATATAAAAACCGCTAACTATGGCTACACCTTC	CASSASGWDIKTANYGYTF	TRBV9	.	TRBJ1-2	.
TGCGCCAGCAGCTTGGCCCAGGTCGCGGCAGGGCCCGACACAGATACGCAGTATTTT	CASSLAQVAAGPDTDTQYF	TRBV5-1	.	TRBJ2-3	.
TGTGCCTGGAGACGACAGGGGGCGGGCTACGAGCAGTACTTC	CAWRRQGAGYEQYF	TRBV30	TRBD1	TRBJ2-7	.
TGTGCCAGCAGCCCTCGACAGATCAGCTCTGGGGCCAACGTCCTGACTTTC	CASSPRQISSGANVLTF	TRBV9	.	TRBJ2-6	.
TGTGCCAGCAGCTTCGGGGGGAGGGAGACCCAGTACTTC	CASSFGGRETQYF	TRBV5-4	TRBD2	TRBJ2-5	.
TGTGCCAGCGGACAGGGGGCTTACGAGCAGTACTTC	CASGQGAYEQYF	TRBV2	TRBD1	TRBJ2-7	.
TGCGCCAGCAGCCAAGATTCAGGGAACCTATTTTTC	CASSQDSGNLFF	TRBV4-1	.	TRBJ2-7	.
TGTGCCAGCAGTTACGCAGGGTACTATGGCTACACCTTC	CASSYAGYYGYTF	TRBV6-6	.	TRBJ1-2	.
TGCGCCAGCAGCCCCGGACAGATGAACACCGGGGAGCTGTTTTTT	CASSPGQMNTGELFF	TRBV5-1	.	TRBJ2-2	.
TGTGCCAGCAGTAGACAGGGGCTGGGCACTGAAGCTTTCTTT	CASSRQGLGTEAFF	TRBV6-2/TRBV6-3	TRBD1	TRBJ1-1	.
TGCGCCAGCAGCAGGACAGGGGGCTCCGAGCAGTACTTC	CASSRTGGSEQYF	TRBV5-1	TRBD1	TRBJ2-7	.
TGTGCCAGCAGCGGCGAGTTGTCCTACAATGAGCAGTTCTTC	CASSGELSYNEQFF	TRBV9	.	TRBJ2-1	.
TGTGCCAGTAGTCCAACGACAGGGGGTAACTATGGCTACACCTTC	CASSPTTGGNYGYTF	TRBV19	TRBD1	TRBJ1-2	.
TGTGCCAGCAGTCCACAGGGGGGAGGCTCTGGCTACACCTTC	CASSPQGGGSGYTF	TRBV6-5	TRBD1	TRBJ1-2	.
TGTGCCAGCAGTTACTCTGCGTCCTCGTGGTCACCCCTCCACTTT	CASSYSASSWSPLHF	TRBV6-5	.	TRBJ1-6	.